This T cell receptor beta chain was found in a study of blood T cell repertoires in COVID-19. On the study more broadly: Whether acute or convalescent, the COVID-19 samples came from the United States, Italy and Spain. In each case, the material was cDNA or gDNA derived from T cells, B-cell-depleted T cells, or PBMCs.

How the authors handled the data: Reference gene primer amplification gave nucleated cell count estimates. The table came from immunoSEQ multiplex PCR; TCRdb's copy has only in-frame clones and leaves some out. V and J calls and clone size are copied from that table; D and trimming were computed from the DNA. The profile shows over 400,000 clones, 70% to 90% of them singletons. A single count supports this clone. This CDR3 has 15 amino acids. CDR1 is LNHDA and CDR2 is SQIVND in the germline V gene (reference sequence). Trimming cost V 6 bases and J 7 bases; bases outside gene matches: 11. J is TRBJ1-5 and V is TRBV19, with TRBD1 matching 8 bases. The sample taken for sequencing was peripheral blood. This sequence originates from a human donor in a cohort sampled during active COVID-19. The CDR3 here is CASSPAGQGKQPQHF. DNA for the CDR3: TGTGCCAGTAGCCCCGCCGGACAGGGAAAACAGCCCCAGCATTTT.